The present entry profiles one T cell receptor (beta chain) with its context. Antigen: not known. Each CDR3 protein gets one entry in TCRdb, which reprocessed the 5' RACE reads and gives no DNA. This sample contains about 150,000 distinct CDR3 sequences. The CDR3 length is 15 residues. Germline CDR1 and CDR2: SGHAT and FQNNGV. The data are from a study of T cells expressing NK-cell markers. The overall study: It was sorted CD3+CD56-NKG2C+, CD3+CD56+NKG2C- and CD3+CD56+NKG2C+ T cells that provided the TCR beta repertoires. Study observations and caveats: Whether expanded NKG2C-expressing T cell clones recognize HCMV is unknown.

The sample was blood T cells: a sorted CD56 or NKG2C T cell subset, CD4+ or CD8+ T cells, or bulk PBMC T cells (not recorded which). This chain uses TRBV11-2 with TRBJ1-5; the TRBD1 assignment by TCRdb is unverifiable without DNA. This TCR was recovered from a woman between 50 and 59 years old in good health. CDR3 sequence: CASSLGHFSNQPQHF.